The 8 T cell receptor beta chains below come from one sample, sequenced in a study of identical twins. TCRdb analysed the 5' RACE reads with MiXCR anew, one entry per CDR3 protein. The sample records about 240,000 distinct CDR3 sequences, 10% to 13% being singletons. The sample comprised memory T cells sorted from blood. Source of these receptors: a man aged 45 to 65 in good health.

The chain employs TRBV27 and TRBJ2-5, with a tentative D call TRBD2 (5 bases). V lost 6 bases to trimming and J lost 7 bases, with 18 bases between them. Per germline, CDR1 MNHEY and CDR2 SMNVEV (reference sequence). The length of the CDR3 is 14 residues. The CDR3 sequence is CASRLSSYEGTQYF. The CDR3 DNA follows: TGTGCCAGCAGACTATCCTCCTACGAGGGGACCCAGTACTTC.

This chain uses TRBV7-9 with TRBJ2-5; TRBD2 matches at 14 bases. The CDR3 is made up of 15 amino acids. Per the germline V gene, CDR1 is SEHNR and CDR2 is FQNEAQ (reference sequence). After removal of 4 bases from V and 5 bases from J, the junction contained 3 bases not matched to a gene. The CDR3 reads CASSSGLAGVETQYF. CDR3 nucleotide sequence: TGTGCCAGCAGCTCGGGACTAGCGGGAGTGGAGACCCAGTACTTC.

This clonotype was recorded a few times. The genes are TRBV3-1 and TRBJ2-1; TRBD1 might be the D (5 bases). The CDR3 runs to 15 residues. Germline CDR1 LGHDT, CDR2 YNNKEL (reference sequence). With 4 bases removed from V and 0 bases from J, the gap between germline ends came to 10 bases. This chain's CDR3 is CASSRQLSSYNEQFF. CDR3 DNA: TGTGCCAGCAGCCGACAGTTGAGCTCCTACAATGAGCAGTTCTTC.

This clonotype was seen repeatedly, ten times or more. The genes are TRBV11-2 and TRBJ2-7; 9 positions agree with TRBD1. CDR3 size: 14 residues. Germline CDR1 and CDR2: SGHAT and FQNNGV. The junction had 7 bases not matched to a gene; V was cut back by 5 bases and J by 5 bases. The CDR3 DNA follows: TGTGCCAGCAGCCGGGGACAGGGAAGAGACGAGCAGTACTTC. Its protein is CASSRGQGRDEQYF.

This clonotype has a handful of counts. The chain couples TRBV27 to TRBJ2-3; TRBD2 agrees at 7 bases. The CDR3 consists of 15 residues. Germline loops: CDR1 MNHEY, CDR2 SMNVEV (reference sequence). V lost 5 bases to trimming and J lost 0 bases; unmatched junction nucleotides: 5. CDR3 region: CASSTHSGSTDTQYF. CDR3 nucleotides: TGTGCCAGCAGTACCCATAGCGGGAGCACAGATACGCAGTATTTT.

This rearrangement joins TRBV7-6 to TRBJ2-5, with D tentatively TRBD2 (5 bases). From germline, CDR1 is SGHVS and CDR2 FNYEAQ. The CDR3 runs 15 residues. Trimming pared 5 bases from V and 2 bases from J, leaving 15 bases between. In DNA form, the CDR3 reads TGTGCCAGCAGCGCACTGGGTAGCGCTCAAGAGACCCAGTACTTC. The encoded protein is CASSALGSAQETQYF.

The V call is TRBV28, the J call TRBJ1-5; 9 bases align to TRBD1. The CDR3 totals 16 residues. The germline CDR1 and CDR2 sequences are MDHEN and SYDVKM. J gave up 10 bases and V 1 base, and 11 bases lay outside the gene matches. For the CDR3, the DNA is TGTGCCAGCAGTTTATCGGGGGGACAGGGAAGGTCACCCCAGCATTTT. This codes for CASSLSGGQGRSPQHF.

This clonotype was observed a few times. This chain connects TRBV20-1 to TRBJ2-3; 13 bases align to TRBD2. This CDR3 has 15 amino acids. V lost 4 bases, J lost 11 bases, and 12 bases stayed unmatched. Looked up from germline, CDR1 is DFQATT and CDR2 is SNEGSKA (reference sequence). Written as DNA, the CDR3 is TGCAGTGCTACCACGGGACTAGCGGGGCCCGGGGGGCAGTATTTT. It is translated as CSATTGLAGPGGQYF.